A single sample gave rise to the 13 T cell receptor beta chains below, sequenced in a study of human T cells and chemical hapten exposure. TCRdb processed the RACE reads anew with MiXCR; each CDR3 protein has one entry. Seen here are 150,000 to 200,000 distinct CDR3 sequences, about 27% observed once, and the top ten hold under 2.5%. Time point reported: patch test 3, about 24 weeks after DPC sensitization. Treatment in this sample: therapeutic diphenylcyclopropenone sensitization with weekly scalp DPC. Sequencing was performed on whole blood, taken in connection with sensitization to the hapten diphenylcyclopropenone (DPC). All receptors derive from a woman under 30 with alopecia areata. Some clones in this sample may be carry-over from other donors' samples.

A few counts support this clonotype. The CDR3 DNA reads as TGCAGTCAGCTAGCGGGGGGCACAGATACGCAGTATTTT. Translating gives CSQLAGGTDTQYF. The gene calls are TRBV20-1 and TRBJ2-3; 10 positions agree with TRBD2. From germline, CDR1 is DFQATT and CDR2 SNEGSKA (reference sequence). V lost 8 bases, J lost 1 base, and 3 bases stayed unmatched. The CDR3 is 13 amino acids.

This clonotype has a count of ten or more. The junction departs from the called germline gene at one end, perhaps through a read error. The chain recombines TRBV6-2 or TRBV6-3 with TRBJ1-2, with D possibly matching TRBD1 (5 bases). CDR1 and CDR2 from the germline V gene are MNHEY and SVGEGT. The CDR3 is made up of 10 amino acids. Here the CDR3 reads CASSSGTASF. Here the CDR3 DNA reads TGTGCCAGCAGCTCCGGGACCGCCTCCTTC.

The DNA for the CDR3 is TGTGCCAGCTTCCGGGACATGTTGATGGCAGATACGCAGTATTTT. The encoded protein is CASFRDMLMADTQYF. This chain connects TRBV18 to TRBJ2-3; D might be TRBD1 (6 bases). CDR3 length: 15 residues. Trimming shortened V by 7 bases and J by 4 bases, and 18 bases separated the two germline ends. CDR1 is KGHSH, CDR2 LQKENI, per germline.

The chain is built from TRBV20-1 and TRBJ2-7; TRBD1 agrees at 11 bases. The germline gives CDR1 DFQATT, CDR2 SNEGSKA (reference sequence). The trim removed 5 bases at V and 6 bases at J, leaving 12 bases unmatched. The CDR3 extends over 15 amino acids. In DNA, the CDR3 is TGCAGTGCTGAGAGGGGGACAGGGGGGGCCCGCGAGCAGTACTTC. Residues: CSAERGTGGAREQYF.

The chain has TRBV7-9 and TRBJ1-1, with TRBD1 as a possible D gene (6 bases). The V gene lost 7 bases and the J gene lost 4 bases, with 19 bases spanning the gap. The CDR3 is 15 amino acids. Germline V gives CDR1 SEHNR, CDR2 FQNEAQ (reference sequence). For the CDR3, the DNA is TGTGCCAGCATCCGGGGGCCCCTATCGGTCACTGAAGCTTTCTTT. It specifies CASIRGPLSVTEAFF.

The rearrangement links TRBV29-1 to TRBJ2-7, with D perhaps being TRBD1 or TRBD2 (5 bases each). Trimming shortened V by 3 bases and J by 2 bases, and 5 bases separated the two germline ends. The germline gives CDR1 SQVTM, CDR2 ANQGSEA. The CDR3 is made up of 11 amino acids. This CDR3 reads CSVEGAYEQYF. CDR3 DNA: TGCAGCGTTGAGGGGGCCTACGAGCAGTACTTC.

This clonotype was found once. The CDR3 loop is CSAWDSNYGYTF. The CDR3 nucleotides are TGCAGTGCTTGGGACAGCAACTATGGCTACACCTTC. The chain recombines TRBV20-1 with TRBJ1-2, with 7 bases identical to TRBD1. The J segment lost 2 bases and the V segment lost 5 bases, leaving 2 bases of the junction unmatched. This CDR3 has 12 residues. Per the germline V gene, CDR1 is DFQATT and CDR2 is SNEGSKA (reference sequence).

This chain uses TRBV7-9 with TRBJ2-3; perhaps TRBD2 as D (7 bases). Trimming shortened V by 5 bases and J by 4 bases, and 16 bases separated the two germline ends. The germline gives CDR1 SEHNR, CDR2 FQNEAQ (reference sequence). CDR3 size: 15 residues. CDR3 sequence (DNA): TGTGCCAGCAGCCGGCTGGGGGGGGCGGCAGATACGCAGTATTTT. Its translation: CASSRLGGAADTQYF.

The J gene is TRBJ2-3, the V gene TRBV12-3 or TRBV12-4, with no clear D. CDR3 length: 11 amino acids. V dropped 3 bases and J dropped 4 bases, with 2 bases sitting between them. In DNA, the CDR3 is TGTGCCAGCAGTTTCGCAGATACGCAGTATTTT. As protein: CASSFADTQYF.

J is TRBJ2-7 and V is TRBV6-2 or TRBV6-3, with no clear D. The V end lost 0 bases, the J end lost 0 bases, and 9 bases lay between the germline ends. The CDR3 runs to 15 residues. CDR1 and CDR2 (germline): MNHEY, SVGEGT. The chain's CDR3 is CASSYSRQTSYEQYF. In nucleotides, the CDR3 is TGTGCCAGCAGTTACTCTAGGCAGACCTCCTACGAGCAGTACTTC.

J is TRBJ1-1 and V is TRBV20-1, with TRBD1 matching 7 bases. This CDR3 is built from 11 residues. Looked up from germline, CDR1 is DFQATT and CDR2 is SNEGSKA (reference sequence). V lost 5 bases to trimming and J lost 12 bases; unmatched junction nucleotides: 9. CDR3 protein: CSADRQGRTFF. CDR3 coding DNA: TGCAGTGCTGATCGACAGGGAAGGACTTTCTTT.

The chain joins TRBV7-2 to TRBJ2-3; D unresolved. V was shortened by 1 base and J by 2 bases, with 7 bases between the two germline ends. From germline, CDR1 is SGHTA and CDR2 FQGNSA. The CDR3 sequence is 14 residues long. The CDR3 DNA follows: TGTGCCAGCAGCTTAGGGGCCCACACAGATACGCAGTATTTT. It is translated as CASSLGAHTDTQYF.

J is TRBJ2-2 and V is TRBV7-9, with D unclear. Germline loops: CDR1 SEHNR, CDR2 FQNEAQ (reference sequence). The CDR3 contains 17 residues. With 5 bases removed from V and 0 bases from J, the gap between germline ends came to 16 bases. CDR3 coding DNA: TGTGCCAGCAGCCCGCTAGGGATCCGGGCGAACACCGGGGAGCTGTTTTTT. It is translated as CASSPLGIRANTGELFF.